The entry below describes one TCR beta chain. Its antigen remains undetermined. No much larger clone exists at a distance of one base, and base qualities are not known. This record comes from a study of OX40 agonist ivuxolimab in advanced cancers. Regarding the research as a whole: Ivuxolimab was an agonistic, fully human IgG2 monoclonal antibody directed against OX40 (CD134), a costimulatory receptor. Intravenous ivuxolimab was administered to patients every 2 weeks at six dose levels: 0.01, 0.1, 0.3, 1.5, 3 and 10 mg/kg. The paper describes the monotherapy dose-escalation part (N ≈ 52 patients) of the phase I trial of ivuxolimab. The purpose of peripheral TCRbeta sequencing was to test whether ivuxolimab changed TCR sequence diversity and led to clonal T-cell expansion. Three dose-escalation patients achieved partial responses, one with hepatocellular carcinoma and two with cutaneous melanoma. Patients were allowed to have had prior anti-PD-1, anti-PD-L1 or anti-CTLA-4 therapy, and 40% of the dose-escalation patients had previously received checkpoint inhibitors. Among the approximately 54 dose-escalation patients, about 20 had hepatocellular carcinoma, approximately 15 melanoma, 9 renal cell carcinoma and 9 head and neck cancer. In the dose-escalation cohort, 82.7% of patients were male, and the mean age was approximately 60 years with a range of roughly 20 to 79. The paper's findings and limits, for the study overall: In the 0.1-3.0 mg/kg groups, partial responders had among the lowest normalized peripheral clonal expansion, particularly in CD8+ T cells. After ivuxolimab, expanded clones were on average more numerous among CD8+ T cells than among CD4+ T cells. Clonal expansion of both CD4+ and CD8+ blood T cells was observed from baseline to week 6 at doses 0.1 to 3.0 mg/kg. Low levels of normalized T-cell clonal expansion were also seen in some patients who did not respond. Antigen specificity was not determined for the clonally expanded peripheral T cells.

Genomic DNA was extracted from sorted cells for sequencing of the TCRbeta CDR3 region. TCRbeta CDR3 regions were sequenced using the immunoSEQ Assay. TCRdb limited this immuneACCESS table to in-frame rearrangements with V and J called. A share of clones is missing; checked studies link under half to unresolved V genes, and the rest is unexplained. Within this sample are 73,000 or so clones, with 75% to 90% of them counted one time only. The top ten clones comprise roughly 0.4% of the sample. Patients with autoimmune disease history or receiving systemic immunosuppression were excluded from the trial. In every dose cohort, peripheral blood was drawn for TCR sequencing at baseline, cycle 4 day 1, and cycle 7 day 1. Samples were obtained from an open-label, multicenter, first-in-human phase I dose-escalation trial of ivuxolimab. Adults with locally advanced or metastatic head and neck squamous cell, hepatocellular, melanoma or renal cell carcinoma were enrolled in the trial. Before TCR sequencing, CD4+ T cells and CD8+ T cells from peripheral blood were sorted into separate populations.

CDR1 and CDR2 are drawn from the germline V gene: SNHLY, FYNNEI. Including cysteine and phenylalanine, the CDR3 has 13 amino acids. The DNA shown is the 39-base CDR3, in frame from base 1. The V and J ends are trimmed by 6 bases and 5 bases, leaving 13 bases between them. This TCR was recovered from an adult with an advanced solid tumor such as melanoma, head and neck, liver or kidney cancer. The sequencing here drew on CD4+ or CD8+ T cells sorted from blood, taken in a trial of the OX40 agonist ivuxolimab. The chain employs TRBV2 and TRBJ2-5; no D gene can be assigned with confidence. DNA sequence: TGTGCCAGCAGCATTCGATTGTGGGAGACCCAGTACTTC. It codes for CASSIRLWETQYF.